This entry is about one TCR beta chain. Measured with immunoSEQ multiplex PCR; TCRdb has only the in-frame clones, and not every one. Here the sample spans about 110,000 clones, around 80% being singletons. V lost 6 bases and J lost 4, with 22 bases in between. The CDR3 has 16 residues. The germline CDR1 and CDR2 sequences are SEHNR and FQNEAQ (reference sequence). This sample is drawn from a study of PD-1 blockade in mismatch repair-deficient tumors. Every patient had mismatch repair deficiency by PCR or immunohistochemistry. Specimen: peripheral blood, collected about 60 weeks after starting pembrolizumab. This receptor was identified in an adult with mismatch repair-deficient cancer. The chain combines TRBV7-9 with TRBJ2-7; D gene ambiguous. This CDR3 is CASSSGPASPSYEQYF. CDR3 sequence (DNA): TGTGCCAGCAGTTCTGGCCCGGCGTCTCCTTCATACGAGCAGTACTTC.